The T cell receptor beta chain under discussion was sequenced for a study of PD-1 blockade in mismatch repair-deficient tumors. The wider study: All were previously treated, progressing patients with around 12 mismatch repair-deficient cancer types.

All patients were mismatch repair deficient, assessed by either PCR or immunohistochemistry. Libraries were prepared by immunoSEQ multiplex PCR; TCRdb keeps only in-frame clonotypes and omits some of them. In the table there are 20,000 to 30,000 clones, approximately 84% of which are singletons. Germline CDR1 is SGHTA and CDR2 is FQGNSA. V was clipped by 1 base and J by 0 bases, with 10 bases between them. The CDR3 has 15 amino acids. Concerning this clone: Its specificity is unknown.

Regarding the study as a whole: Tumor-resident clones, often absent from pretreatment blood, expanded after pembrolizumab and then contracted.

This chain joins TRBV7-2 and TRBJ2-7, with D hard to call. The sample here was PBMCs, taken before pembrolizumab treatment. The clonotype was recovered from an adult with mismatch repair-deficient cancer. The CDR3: CASSLGYGSSYEQYF. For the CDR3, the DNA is TGTGCCAGCAGCTTAGGGTACGGTAGCTCCTACGAGCAGTACTTC.